Presented here are 22 T cell receptor beta chains from one specimen sequenced in a study of T cell repertoires in cytomegalovirus infection (dated by TCRdb to between 2019 and 2020). Instrument used: Illumina HiSeq 1500. The raw public data were reprocessed by TCRdb itself: fastp quality trimming at Q25, MiXCR clonotype calling, in-frame beta chains only. Rows matching on CDR3 protein sequence are summarized as one entry with the most common DNA and genes. Present in this sample are hundreds of thousands of distinct CDR3 sequences, around 24% of which were seen just once. 6.5% to 10% of the sample is taken by the ten largest. The sample taken for sequencing was CD8+ T cells from PBMCs. These receptors came from a human donor in good health (CMV status not recorded). Some clones in this sample may be carry-over from other donors' samples.

This chain uses TRBV2 with TRBJ1-4; D gene ambiguous. Between the trimmed V and J ends, which lost 6 bases and 7 bases, there was a span of 9 bases. The germline V gene encodes CDR1 SNHLY and CDR2 FYNNEI. CDR3 length: 12 amino acids. The CDR3 DNA is TGTGCCAGCAGACCCGGACTTGAAAAACTGTTTTTT. It yields the protein CASRPGLEKLFF.

This sequence joins TRBV24-1 and TRBJ1-5; perhaps TRBD1 as D (5 bases). V was pared by 1 base and J by 0 bases, with 6 bases between. Germline V CDR1 and CDR2: KGHDR, SFDVKD. The CDR3 is 15 residues long. CDR3 loop: CATSDFGGSNQPQHF. In nucleotides, the CDR3 is TGTGCCACCAGTGATTTCGGGGGTAGCAATCAGCCCCAGCATTTT.

Ten or more counts support this clonotype. This chain uses TRBV7-2 with TRBJ2-1; D uncertain. This CDR3 has 11 residues. Germline V gene sequence: CDR1 SGHTA, CDR2 FQGNSA. V lost 3 bases to trimming and J lost 8 bases, with 5 bases between them. This CDR3 is CASSLEYEQFF. The CDR3, as DNA: TGTGCCAGCAGCTTGGAGTATGAGCAGTTCTTC.

This clonotype was seen more than once but under ten times. The gene calls are TRBV7-2 and TRBJ1-1, with D possibly being TRBD1 (5 bases). V lost 5 bases to trimming and J lost 5 bases, with 15 bases between them. Germline-derived CDR1 and CDR2 are SGHTA and FQGNSA. This CDR3 has 14 amino acids. DNA for the CDR3: TGTGCCAGCAGCAATAACAAGGGGAGGACTGAAGCTTTCTTT. It specifies CASSNNKGRTEAFF.

The chain is built from TRBV7-4 and TRBJ2-7, with D uncertain. The V gene lost 7 bases and the J gene lost 3 bases, with 16 bases spanning the gap. This CDR3 has 14 residues. Per germline, CDR1 SGHVT and CDR2 SQSDAQ. CDR3 in amino acids: CASTSEEKIYEQYV. CDR3 coding DNA: TGTGCCAGCACCTCCGAAGAGAAGATCTACGAGCAGTACGTC.

There are many counts of this clonotype. CDR3 DNA: TGTGCCAGCAGTTCCCGCACGCCGGGTCAGCCCCAGCATTTT. Amino acid sequence: CASSSRTPGQPQHF. This chain uses TRBV7-2 with TRBJ1-5; D gene unclear. The germline CDR1 and CDR2 sequences are SGHTA and FQGNSA. V lost 6 bases to trimming and J lost 6 bases, with 15 bases between them. The CDR3 has 14 amino acids.

This sequence joins TRBV4-2 and TRBJ1-1; D unresolved. V lost 2 bases, J lost 3 bases, and 13 bases lay in between. The CDR3 is made up of 15 amino acids. Germline CDR1 and CDR2: LGHNA and YNFKEQ. CDR3 bases: TGTGCCAGCAGCCAAATCGGGTATCTGGACACTGAAGCTTTCTTT. Residues: CASSQIGYLDTEAFF.

The chain uses TRBV7-6 and TRBJ1-3, with no clear D. The CDR3 totals 13 residues. V lost 5 bases and J lost 2, with 7 bases in between. Germline CDR1 reads SGHVS; CDR2 reads FNYEAQ. The DNA for the CDR3 is TGTGCCAGCAGCCCCGACCCTGGAAACACCATATATTTT. It translates to CASSPDPGNTIYF.

The chain recombines TRBV27 with TRBJ2-1, with a possible D match to TRBD2 (5 bases). V lost 8 bases to trimming and J lost 5 bases, with 16 bases between them. Looked up from germline, CDR1 is MNHEY and CDR2 is SMNVEV (reference sequence). The CDR3 loop spans 14 amino acids. This CDR3 reads CASREEGSNNEQFF. CDR3 sequence (DNA): TGTGCCAGCCGGGAAGAAGGGAGCAACAATGAGCAGTTCTTC.

The rearrangement joins TRBV12-3 or TRBV12-4 to TRBJ2-5; 8 bases fit TRBD1. CDR3 length equals 17 residues. V lost 7 bases to trimming and J lost 0 bases; unmatched junction nucleotides: 13. The CDR3 loop is CASTFGWDRRYQETQYF. The CDR3, as DNA: TGTGCCAGCACCTTTGGCTGGGACAGGCGGTACCAAGAGACCCAGTACTTC.

This clonotype was counted between two and nine times. The chain employs TRBV20-1 and TRBJ2-7, with TRBD1 matching 7 bases. Germline V gene lookup returns CDR1 DFQATT and CDR2 SNEGSKA (reference sequence). This CDR3 is 12 amino acids long. The V gene end was trimmed by 5 bases and the J gene end by 6 bases; junction bases not matched to a gene: 7. CDR3 in amino acids: CSAGTVGSEQYF. The CDR3 DNA reads as TGCAGTGCTGGGACAGTGGGTAGCGAGCAGTACTTC.

Comment on this clonotype: One base away lies a much larger clone, so this may be a sequencing read error. The chain employs TRBV6-2 or TRBV6-3 and TRBJ1-5; D not resolved. The CDR3 is made up of 12 amino acids. The germline gives CDR1 MNHEY, CDR2 SVGEGT. V shed 3 bases and J shed 6 bases, with 6 bases lying between them. The CDR3 sequence: CASSYPAQPQHF. DNA of the CDR3: TGTGCCAGCAGTTATCCCGCTCAGCCCCAGCATTTT.

This chain links TRBV7-2 with TRBJ1-1, with D uncertain. Trimming removed 1 base from V and 1 base from J, with 13 bases in between. Germline-derived CDR1 and CDR2 are SGHTA and FQGNSA. This CDR3 is built from 16 residues. CDR3 sequence reads: CASSLGRRGGNTEAFF. The CDR3 nucleotides read TGTGCCAGCAGCTTAGGCCGCCGGGGAGGGAACACTGAAGCTTTCTTT.

This clonotype was seen a handful of times. The V and J genes are TRBV4-3 and TRBJ1-6; D not resolved. Trimming removed 5 bases at V and 8 bases at J, with 10 bases between. Germline V gene lookup returns CDR1 LGHNA and CDR2 YSLEER. The CDR3 is 13 residues long. DNA of the CDR3: TGCGCCAGCAGCATCGATAGGGATTCACCCCTCCACTTT. Its translation: CASSIDRDSPLHF.

This clonotype has ten or more counts. The J gene is TRBJ1-1, the V gene TRBV7-6, with D uncertain. The CDR3 covers 11 residues. CDR1 is SGHVS and CDR2 is FNYEAQ in the germline V gene. The V and J ends lost 2 bases and 11 bases respectively, with 9 bases between them. This CDR3 reads CASSLSGRAFF. For the CDR3, the DNA is TGTGCCAGCAGCTTATCGGGCCGCGCTTTCTTT.

CDR3 bases: TGCAGTGCTAGAGCCCCGGGACAGGACTCCTACAATGAGCAGTTCTTC. It codes for CSARAPGQDSYNEQFF. This chain joins TRBV20-1 and TRBJ2-1; TRBD1 agrees at 8 bases. CDR3 length: 16 amino acids. The ends lost 1 base at V and 0 bases at J; junction bases unmatched: 5. Germline assignment: CDR1 DFQATT and CDR2 SNEGSKA (reference sequence).

CDR3 sequence: CSARDPAGEGINQPQHF. CDR3 sequence (DNA): TGCAGTGCTAGAGATCCGGCAGGTGAAGGGATCAATCAGCCCCAGCATTTT. The chain combines TRBV20-1 with TRBJ1-5; D is uncertain. V was cut by 0 bases and J by 3 bases, with 18 bases left in between. CDR1 is DFQATT and CDR2 is SNEGSKA in the germline V gene (reference sequence). The CDR3 totals 17 residues.

This sequence joins TRBV27 and TRBJ1-2, with 8 bases fitting TRBD1. Per the germline V gene, CDR1 is MNHEY and CDR2 is SMNVEV (reference sequence). The V gene end was trimmed by 6 bases and the J gene end by 10 bases; junction bases not matched to a gene: 10. The CDR3 has 13 residues. CDR3 protein: CASRNGQGRFYTF. In nucleotides, the CDR3 is TGTGCCAGCAGAAACGGACAGGGAAGGTTCTACACCTTC.

Many counts were recorded for this clonotype. The J gene is TRBJ2-1, the V gene TRBV7-2; 9 bases fit TRBD2. Germline loops: CDR1 SGHTA, CDR2 FQGNSA. After removal of 1 base from V and 6 bases from J, the junction contained 7 bases not matched to a gene. This CDR3 region has 16 residues. The CDR3 coding sequence is TGTGCCAGCAGCTTAGAGGGACTAGCAATGGGCAATGAGCAGTTCTTC. It yields the protein CASSLEGLAMGNEQFF.

This clonotype was seen many times. V and J are TRBV7-8 and TRBJ2-1; D may be TRBD2 (6 bases). Germline lookup yields CDR1 SGHVS and CDR2 FQNEAQ. V lost 2 bases and J 2 bases, leaving 10 bases between the germline ends. The CDR3 spans 15 residues. The CDR3 DNA reads as TGTGCCAGCAGCTTAATCGGGGGAACCTACAATGAGCAGTTCTTC. Protein: CASSLIGGTYNEQFF.

V gene TRBV27 combines with J gene TRBJ2-1; perhaps TRBD2 as D (5 bases). Germline V lookup: CDR1 MNHEY, CDR2 SMNVEV (reference sequence). The CDR3 consists of 15 residues. With 4 bases removed from V and 8 bases from J, the gap between germline ends came to 18 bases. CDR3 sequence reads: CASSSRRTPRDEQFF. DNA of the CDR3: TGTGCCAGCAGTTCAAGGAGGACCCCTCGGGATGAGCAGTTCTTC.

This clonotype was observed a few times. The chain employs TRBV11-3 and TRBJ2-1; 8 bases line up with TRBD1. V lost 1 base, J lost 7 bases, and 3 bases stayed unmatched. Germline V gene data show CDR1 as SGHNT and CDR2 as YENEEA. The CDR3 spans 14 residues. The chain's CDR3 is CASSLVTGVNEQFF. CDR3 sequence (DNA): TGTGCCAGCAGCTTAGTGACAGGGGTTAATGAGCAGTTCTTC.